This T cell receptor beta chain was profiled in a study of OX40 agonist ivuxolimab in advanced cancers. Sequencing was performed with immunoSEQ multiplex PCR; in TCRdb, only in-frame clones are kept and a portion is missing. The data contain roughly 53,000 clones, 84% of them seen just once; the ten biggest clones take up almost 0.65%. This clone occurred a few times. The sequences come from CD4+ or CD8+ T cells sorted from blood, collected in a trial of the OX40 agonist ivuxolimab. The source is an adult with an advanced solid tumor such as melanoma, head and neck, liver or kidney cancer.

CDR3 nucleotide sequence: TGTGCCAGCAGTAAGACGGGCTTTAATGAAAAACTGTTTTTT. Protein product: CASSKTGFNEKLFF. V and J are TRBV28 and TRBJ1-4; no reliable D call. The CDR3 contains 14 residues. Trimming took off 5 bases at V and 4 bases at J, with 11 bases between the two ends. In germline, CDR1 is MDHEN, CDR2 SYDVKM. Supplemented by reference TRBV28 and TRBJ1-4, the full variable domain reads DVKVTQSSRYLVKRTGEKVFLECVQDMDHENMFWYRQDPGLGLRLIYFSYDVKMKEKGDIPEGYSVSREKKERFSLILESASTNQTSMYLCASSKTGFNEKLFFGSGTQLSVL.